This T cell receptor beta chain was recorded in a study of blood T cell repertoires in COVID-19. Overall study context: Acute and convalescent COVID-19 samples came from the United States, Italy and Spain. PBMCs, B-cell-depleted T cells, or T cells were the source of the cDNA or gDNA that made up the material.

Worth noting for this clone: The sample carries other DNA sequences with the same CDR3.

The CDR3 has 13 amino acids. V dropped 6 bases and J dropped 5; count of bases not matched to a gene: 1. Germline values: CDR1 MNHNY, CDR2 SVGAGI (reference sequence). The assay was immunoSEQ multiplex PCR, and TCRdb's table has in-frame clones only and misses some. The profile shows over 250,000 clones, over 75% of them singletons. The J gene is TRBJ1-5, the V gene TRBV6-6; 10 bases match TRBD1. Sequencing input: peripheral blood. This receptor was obtained from a woman in her 70s with COVID-19, enrolled during active disease. DNA of the CDR3: TGTGCCAGCAGAGGACAGGGGGATCAGCCCCAGCATTTT. The encoded protein is CASRGQGDQPQHF.